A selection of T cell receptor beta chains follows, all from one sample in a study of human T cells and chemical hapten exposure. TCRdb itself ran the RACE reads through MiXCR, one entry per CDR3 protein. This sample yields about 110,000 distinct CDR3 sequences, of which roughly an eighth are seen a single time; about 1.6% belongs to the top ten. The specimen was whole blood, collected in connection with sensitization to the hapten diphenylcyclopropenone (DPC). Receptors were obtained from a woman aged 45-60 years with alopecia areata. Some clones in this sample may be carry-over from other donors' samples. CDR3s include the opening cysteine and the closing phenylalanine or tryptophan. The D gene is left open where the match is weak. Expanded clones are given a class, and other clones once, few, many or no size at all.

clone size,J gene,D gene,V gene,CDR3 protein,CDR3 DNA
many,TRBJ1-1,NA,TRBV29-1,CSGALDFEGTEAFF,TGCAGCGGGGCCTTGGACTTCGAAGGGACTGAAGCTTTCTTT
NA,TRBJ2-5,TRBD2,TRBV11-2,CASRRRAGDQETQYF,TGTGCCAGCAGACGTCGAGCGGGGGACCAAGAGACCCAGTACTTC
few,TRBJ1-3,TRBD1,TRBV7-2,CASSLVFNRGTSGNTIYF,TGTGCCAGCAGCTTAGTCTTTAACAGGGGGACCTCTGGAAACACCATATATTTT
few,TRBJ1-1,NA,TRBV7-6,CASSLLPALLFMNTEAFF,TGTGCCAGCAGCCTCCTCCCCGCTTTGTTGTTCATGAACACTGAAGCTTTCTTT
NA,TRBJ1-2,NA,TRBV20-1,CSAPILQGYTF,TGCAGTGCTCCAATCCTCCAGGGCTACACCTTC
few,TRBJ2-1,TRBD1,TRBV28,CASSLPLQGAEQFF,TGTGCCAGCAGCTTACCTTTACAGGGGGCTGAGCAGTTCTTC
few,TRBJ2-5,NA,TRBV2,CASSEDTPQAQYF,TGTGCCAGCAGTGAAGATACCCCCCAGGCCCAGTACTTC
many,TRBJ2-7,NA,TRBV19,CASSFDRSSYEQYF,TGTGCCAGTAGTTTCGACAGGAGCTCCTACGAGCAGTACTTC
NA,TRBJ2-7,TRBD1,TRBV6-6,CASSPTAGQGSTRQYF,TGTGCCAGCAGTCCTACGGCGGGACAGGGATCTACGAGGCAGTACTTC
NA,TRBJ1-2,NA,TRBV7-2,CASSLGRVFNGYTF,TGTGCCAGCAGCTTAGGTCGGGTCTTTAATGGCTACACCTTC
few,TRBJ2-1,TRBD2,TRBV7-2,CASSLAPGLAGGGEQFF,TGTGCCAGCAGCTTAGCGCCGGGACTAGCGGGAGGAGGTGAGCAGTTCTTC
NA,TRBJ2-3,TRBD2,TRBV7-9,CASSPTSGGASTDTQYF,TGTGCCAGCAGCCCAACTAGCGGGGGGGCTAGCACAGATACGCAGTATTTT
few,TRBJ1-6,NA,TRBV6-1,CASSRRSTGDNSPLHF,TGTGCCAGCAGCCGACGCTCGACAGGCGATAATTCACCCCTCCACTTT
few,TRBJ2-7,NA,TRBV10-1,CASSEFGGAEQYF,TGCGCCAGCAGTGAGTTTGGGGGTGCCGAGCAGTACTTC
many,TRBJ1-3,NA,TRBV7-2,CASSLRRDGNTIYF,TGTGCCAGCAGCCTTAGGCGCGACGGAAACACCATATATTTT
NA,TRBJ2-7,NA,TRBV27,CASSLLGGPQYEQYF,TGTGCCAGCAGTCTTCTGGGGGGGCCTCAATACGAGCAGTACTTC
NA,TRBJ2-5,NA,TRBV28,CASSPAQETQYF,TGTGCCAGCAGCCCGGCCCAAGAGACCCAGTACTTC
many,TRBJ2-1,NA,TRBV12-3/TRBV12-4,CASSFPGENEQFF,TGTGCCAGCAGTTTTCCAGGGGAAAATGAGCAGTTCTTC
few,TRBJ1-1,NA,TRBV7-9,CASSFQSVEAFF,TGTGCCAGCAGCTTCCAGTCCGTGGAAGCTTTCTTT
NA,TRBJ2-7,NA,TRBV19,CASSISDATAGEQYF,TGTGCCAGTAGTATTTCGGACGCAACCGCGGGGGAGCAGTACTTC
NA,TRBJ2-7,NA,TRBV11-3,CASSLEGGPSYEQYF,TGTGCCAGCAGCTTAGAAGGGGGACCGTCCTACGAGCAGTACTTC
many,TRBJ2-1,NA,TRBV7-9,CASEGPTLRWEDEQFF,TGTGCCAGCGAAGGACCTACACTGCGTTGGGAGGATGAGCAGTTCTTC
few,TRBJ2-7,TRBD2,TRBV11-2,CASSLPSGRAWEQYF,TGTGCCAGCAGCTTACCTAGTGGGAGGGCTTGGGAGCAGTACTTC